The 29 T cell receptor beta chains below were found in one sample sequenced in a study of identical twins. TCRdb recomputed calls from the 5' RACE reads with MiXCR, one row per CDR3 protein. This table holds approximately 500,000 distinct CDR3 sequences, roughly 24% found once. This sample was shared with a second study, whose subject was T cells expressing NK-cell markers.

Sequencing input: CD4+ T cells sorted from blood. The source is a woman under 30 in good health.

This clonotype was recorded a few times. As DNA, the CDR3 is TGTGCCAGCAGCCGGGGACAGGGGGCTCACGAGCAGTACTTC. Translated: CASSRGQGAHEQYF. The V call is TRBV12-3 or TRBV12-4, the J call TRBJ2-7; TRBD1 agrees at 12 bases. This CDR3 has 14 amino acids. V lost 6 bases and J lost 5; bases outside the gene matches: 5.

A few counts support this clonotype. This chain joins TRBV7-8 and TRBJ2-7; 9 bases align to TRBD2. This CDR3 is built from 15 residues. Germline V gene data show CDR1 as SGHVS and CDR2 as FQNEAQ. The V and J ends lost 5 bases and 4 bases, in that order; junction bases with no gene match: 9. DNA of the CDR3: TGTGCCAGCAGCCGGTTAGCGGGAGCCTCTTACGAGCAGTACTTC. It encodes CASSRLAGASYEQYF.

This clonotype was counted a few times. The J gene is TRBJ2-2, the V gene TRBV5-1; TRBD1 matches at 7 bases. Germline V CDR1 and CDR2: SGHRS, YFSETQ. J lost 6 bases, V lost 4 bases, and 9 bases had no gene match. This CDR3 is built from 15 residues. In nucleotides, the CDR3 is TGCGCCAGCAGCCTTCGACAGGGTGTCTCCGGGGAGCTGTTTTTT. This translates into CASSLRQGVSGELFF.

V gene TRBV5-1 combines with J gene TRBJ2-1; perhaps TRBD1 as D (6 bases). Trimming pared 0 bases from V and 2 bases from J, leaving 9 bases between. This CDR3 is built from 15 residues. Looked up from germline, CDR1 is SGHRS and CDR2 is YFSETQ. CDR3 loop: CASSLVDSTYNEQFF. CDR3 nucleotides: TGCGCCAGCAGCTTGGTGGACAGCACCTACAATGAGCAGTTCTTC. The full variable domain, completed using reference TRBV5-1 and TRBJ2-1, is KAGVTQTPRYLIKTRGQQVTLSCSPISGHRSVSWYQQTPGQGLQFLFEYFSETQRNKGNFPGRFSGRQFSNSRSEMNVSTLELGDSALYLCASSLVDSTYNEQFFGPGTRLTVL.

The table lists this clonotype with a few counts. This chain connects TRBV20-1 to TRBJ2-1; 7 bases are a match to TRBD2. The CDR3 extends over 14 amino acids. Germline V gives CDR1 DFQATT, CDR2 SNEGSKA (reference sequence). The V gene end was trimmed by 5 bases and the J gene end by 2 bases; junction bases not matched to a gene: 6. CDR3: CSAHSAGAYNEQFF. DNA for the CDR3: TGCAGTGCTCATTCGGCGGGGGCCTACAATGAGCAGTTCTTC.

This chain links TRBV10-3 with TRBJ2-5; 11 nucleotides align to TRBD2. CDR3 length: 14 residues. The ends lost 6 bases at V and 5 bases at J; junction bases unmatched: 5. Looked up from germline, CDR1 is ENHRY and CDR2 is SYGVKD. CDR3 residues: CAISQLAGVETQYF. Here the CDR3 DNA reads TGTGCCATCAGCCAACTAGCGGGAGTGGAGACCCAGTACTTC.

The V gene is TRBV5-1, the J gene TRBJ2-7; D remains ambiguous. The CDR3 spans 12 residues. CDR1 SGHRS and CDR2 YFSETQ come from the germline V gene. Trimming took off 4 bases at V and 7 bases at J, with 12 bases between the two ends. DNA of the CDR3: TGCGCCAGCAGCCTCTTCGATCGGGAGCAGTACTTC. It translates to CASSLFDREQYF.

This clonotype was detected only a few times. This chain uses TRBV9 with TRBJ1-1, with 9 bases that match TRBD1. The V gene end was trimmed by 0 bases and the J gene end by 1 base; junction bases not matched to a gene: 1. The length of the CDR3 is 15 residues. Germline lookup yields CDR1 SGDLS and CDR2 YYNGEE. The CDR3 nucleotides are TGTGCCAGCAGCGTAGGGGACAGGGAGAACACTGAAGCTTTCTTT. It is translated as CASSVGDRENTEAFF.

This chain links TRBV10-2 with TRBJ2-7; D gene uncertain. The germline V and J ends were trimmed by 10 bases and 3 bases, with 10 bases remaining between them. The length of the CDR3 is 11 residues. Germline loops: CDR1 WSHSY, CDR2 SAAADI. CDR3 residues: CATLFSYEQYF. The CDR3 coding sequence is TGCGCCACCCTATTTAGCTACGAGCAGTACTTC.

V usage is TRBV6-1 and J usage is TRBJ2-5, with D tentatively TRBD2 (7 bases). The CDR3 is made up of 15 amino acids. V dropped 5 bases and J dropped 5 bases, with 18 bases sitting between them. Germline assignment: CDR1 MNHNS and CDR2 SASEGT. This chain's CDR3 is CASSWKRDTGETQYF. In DNA, the CDR3 is TGTGCCAGCAGTTGGAAGCGGGACACTGGGGAGACCCAGTACTTC.

The chain employs TRBV3-1 and TRBJ2-1, with 7 bases fitting TRBD2. Germline CDR1 and CDR2: LGHDT and YNNKEL (reference sequence). The CDR3 runs to 15 residues. V was clipped by 5 bases and J by 4 bases; unmatched bases: 8. The CDR3 nucleotides are TGTGCCAGCAGCACAGGACTAGTCGCGTACAATGAGCAGTTCTTC. Protein sequence: CASSTGLVAYNEQFF.

This clonotype was counted a few times. The gene calls are TRBV29-1 and TRBJ2-1; 11 bases map to TRBD2. The trim removed 7 bases at V and 0 bases at J, leaving 14 bases unmatched. The CDR3 runs to 18 residues. Germline V gene data show CDR1 as SQVTM and CDR2 as ANQGSEA. CDR3 region: CSAPRDTSGGSSYNEQFF. CDR3 bases: TGCAGCGCTCCCAGGGATACTAGCGGGGGAAGCTCCTACAATGAGCAGTTCTTC.

This clonotype appeared a few times. The chain has TRBV5-1 and TRBJ2-7; D is uncertain. V dropped 0 bases and J dropped 0 bases, with 10 bases sitting between them. This CDR3 region has 15 residues. Germline values: CDR1 SGHRS, CDR2 YFSETQ. CDR3 bases: TGCGCCAGCAGCTTGGGTCCAGACCTCTCCTACGAGCAGTACTTC. This codes for CASSLGPDLSYEQYF.

The rearrangement joins TRBV30 to TRBJ1-1, with 8 bases that match TRBD1. The germline V gene has CDR1 GTSNPN and CDR2 SVGIG (reference sequence). The CDR3 totals 17 residues. The V gene end was trimmed by 4 bases and the J gene end by 6 bases; junction bases not matched to a gene: 19. CDR3 sequence reads: CAWIKGTGGFRSAEAFF. In DNA form, the CDR3 reads TGTGCCTGGATTAAAGGTACAGGGGGTTTTAGATCGGCTGAAGCTTTCTTT.

V and J are TRBV20-1 and TRBJ2-2; 9 nucleotides match TRBD2. The V gene's germline CDR1 is DFQATT and CDR2 SNEGSKA (reference sequence). Trimming removed 5 bases from V and 6 bases from J; junction bases left unmatched: 7. This CDR3 has 14 amino acids. CDR3 nucleotide sequence: TGCAGTGCTCTGGGCGGGGGGGGCGCCGGGGAGCTGTTTTTT. This sequence encodes CSALGGGGAGELFF.

This clonotype has just a few counts. This chain links TRBV29-1 with TRBJ2-1; D unclear. The CDR3 is 15 amino acids. Looked up from germline, CDR1 is SQVTM and CDR2 is ANQGSEA. V dropped 3 bases and J dropped 1 base, with 13 bases sitting between them. The CDR3 DNA reads as TGCAGCGTTGAGGACCCCCTGGAGTCCTACAATGAGCAGTTCTTC. Amino acid sequence: CSVEDPLESYNEQFF.

This chain's CDR3 is CASSYHSGDVKNIQYF. The CDR3 nucleotides are TGCGCCAGCAGTTATCATAGCGGGGATGTCAAAAACATTCAGTACTTC. The chain carries TRBV5-1 and TRBJ2-4; 8 bases are a match to TRBD2. Looked up from germline, CDR1 is SGHRS and CDR2 is YFSETQ. The CDR3 extends over 16 amino acids. J was trimmed by 3 bases and V by 5 bases; bases with no gene match: 10.

J is TRBJ2-1 and V is TRBV10-3; D possibly matches TRBD1 or TRBD2 (5 bases each). Trimming left V 8 bases short and J 9 bases short, with 17 bases between. Germline V gives CDR1 ENHRY, CDR2 SYGVKD. The CDR3 spans 13 residues. The CDR3 is CAIARDPQGEQFF. CDR3 sequence (DNA): TGTGCCATCGCACGGGACCCCCAGGGTGAGCAGTTCTTC.

The chain is built from TRBV6-1 and TRBJ1-1; TRBD1 aligns across 8 bases. Germline V gives CDR1 MNHNS, CDR2 SASEGT. V was pared by 6 bases and J by 1 base, with 4 bases of the junction left unmatched. This CDR3 has 14 residues. This CDR3 reads CASRGQEKNTEAFF. The CDR3, as DNA: TGTGCCAGCAGGGGACAGGAGAAGAACACTGAAGCTTTCTTT.

The CDR3 DNA reads TGTGCCAGCAGCGCCGGGACAGTCCAAGAGACCCAGTACTTC. This codes for CASSAGTVQETQYF. The gene calls are TRBV7-8 and TRBJ2-5; 7 bases agree with TRBD1. This CDR3 comprises 14 residues. J lost 1 base, V lost 5 bases, and 4 bases had no gene match. The germline CDR1 and CDR2 sequences are SGHVS and FQNEAQ.

This clonotype was picked up a small number of times. Mismatch with germline at one junction end may stem from a read error. The rearrangement joins TRBV2 to TRBJ2-7; unclear D gene. This CDR3 comprises 12 residues. The germline V gene has CDR1 SNHLY and CDR2 FYNNEI. The CDR3 reads CASREEVHEQYF. The CDR3 DNA reads TGTGCCAGCAGAGAAGAGGTCCACGAGCAGTACTTC.

This clonotype appeared a few times. The CDR3: CASLSRSDEQFF. The DNA of the CDR3 is TGTGCCAGCCTAAGTAGGTCGGATGAGCAGTTCTTC. This chain uses TRBV21-1 with TRBJ2-1. TRBV21-1 is marked as a pseudogene. The CDR3 contains 12 residues.

V and J are TRBV20-1 and TRBJ2-1; 11 positions agree with TRBD2. The CDR3 sequence is 15 residues long. V shed 6 bases and J 10 bases; nucleotides not matched to a gene: 14. Germline values: CDR1 DFQATT, CDR2 SNEGSKA (reference sequence). CDR3 DNA: TGCAGTGCGAGATCCTCGTCGGCTAGCGGGAGGGAGCAGTTCTTC. Its translation is CSARSSSASGREQFF.

Concerning this clonotype: A much larger clone sits a single nucleotide away, making a read error possible. The chain is built from TRBV20-1 and TRBJ2-1, with 7 bases matching TRBD2. Germline loops: CDR1 DFQATT, CDR2 SNEGSKA (reference sequence). The CDR3 has 15 amino acids. The CDR3 DNA reads TGCTGTGCTAGAGTTGGCGGGGGCTCCTACAATGAGCAGTTCTTC. Protein product: CCARVGGGSYNEQFF.

A few counts support this clonotype. It may be a read error: a sequence one base away is much more abundant. This sequence joins TRBV5-6 and TRBJ1-1, with no clear D. The CDR3 covers 13 residues. Germline CDR1 reads SGHDT; CDR2 reads YYEEEE. Between the trimmed V and J ends, which lost 0 bases and 5 bases, there was a span of 8 bases. Here the CDR3 DNA reads TGTGCCAGCAGCTTGGATGGGGAGACTGAAGCTTTCTTT. This encodes CASSLDGETEAFF. Together with reference TRBV5-6 and TRBJ1-1, the CDR3 gives the full variable domain: DAGVTQSPTHLIKTRGQQVTLRCSPKSGHDTVSWYQQALGQGPQFIFQYYEEEERQRGNFPDRFSGHQFPNYSSELNVNALLLGDSALYLCASSLDGETEAFFGQGTRLTVV.

V gene TRBV19 combines with J gene TRBJ2-5; 10 bases fit TRBD2. The CDR3 sequence is 13 residues long. V dropped 6 bases and J dropped 5; count of bases not matched to a gene: 3. Germline CDR1 is LNHDA and CDR2 is SQIVND (reference sequence). The CDR3, as DNA: TGTGCCAGTAGCCAGGGACTAGCGGAGACCCAGTACTTC. This codes for CASSQGLAETQYF.

In its sample, this clonotype was seen a few times. The chain employs TRBV11-2 and TRBJ2-5; TRBD2 aligns across 11 bases. This CDR3 has 18 residues. J gave up 1 base and V 5 bases, and 12 bases lay outside the gene matches. CDR1 is SGHAT and CDR2 is FQNNGV in the germline V gene. The CDR3 loop is CASSPRKTSGDFQETQYF. The DNA of the CDR3 is TGTGCCAGCAGCCCTCGAAAGACTAGCGGGGATTTCCAAGAGACCCAGTACTTC.

V is TRBV4-1 and J is TRBJ2-5, with a possible D match to TRBD1 (5 bases). Between the trimmed V and J ends, which lost 5 bases and 2 bases, there was a span of 9 bases. Per germline, CDR1 MGHRA and CDR2 YSYEKL. The CDR3 is 13 residues long. The CDR3 nucleotides are TGCGCCAGCAGCGACCACAGGCAAGAGACCCAGTACTTC. Translating gives CASSDHRQETQYF.

This clonotype was counted ten times or more. The chain links TRBV7-9 to TRBJ2-3, with a possible D match to TRBD2 (6 bases). Germline V gene lookup returns CDR1 SEHNR and CDR2 FQNEAQ (reference sequence). The CDR3 spans 11 residues. V lost 5 bases and J lost 6, with 6 bases in between. Here the CDR3 reads CASSRGDTQYF. The CDR3 coding sequence is TGTGCCAGCAGCCGGGGGGATACGCAGTATTTT.